Following are 8 T cell receptor beta chains from one sample sequenced in a study of Tregs in tolerant kidney transplant recipients. Measured with immunoSEQ multiplex PCR; TCRdb has only the in-frame clones, and not every one. The sample records some 110,000 clones, approximately 90% being singletons. The sample was CD4+ T cells from blood. These receptors were collected from a human donor in good health.

The gene calls are TRBV6-5 and TRBJ2-7; D may be TRBD1 (5 bases). Trimming pared 0 bases from V and 4 bases from J, leaving 13 bases between. Looked up from germline, CDR1 is MNHEY and CDR2 is SVGAGI. There are 15 residues in the CDR3. DNA for the CDR3: TGTGCCAGCAGTTACTCGTTCCGACAGCATTACGAGCAGTACTTC. This gives the protein CASSYSFRQHYEQYF.

The chain employs TRBV6-5 and TRBJ1-1; no definite D call. Per germline, CDR1 MNHEY and CDR2 SVGAGI. The germline V and J ends were trimmed by 7 bases and 1 base, with 10 bases remaining between them. CDR3 size: 13 residues. The CDR3 bases are TGTGCCAGCAAGCGATCAGGGAACACTGAAGCTTTCTTT. Protein: CASKRSGNTEAFF.

The chain employs TRBV7-9 and TRBJ2-7; D is undetermined. This CDR3 is built from 12 residues. Trimming stripped 5 bases from V and 0 bases from J, with 5 bases between. The germline gives CDR1 SEHNR, CDR2 FQNEAQ (reference sequence). The CDR3 sequence is CASSQDSYEQYF. CDR3 sequence (DNA): TGTGCCAGCAGCCAAGACTCCTACGAGCAGTACTTC.

V usage is TRBV30 and J usage is TRBJ1-2, with TRBD1 as a possible D gene (6 bases). Trimming took off 3 bases at V and 5 bases at J, with 13 bases between the two ends. Germline CDR1 is GTSNPN and CDR2 is SVGIG (reference sequence). The CDR3 length is 13 residues. CDR3 protein: CAWSVAGEYGYTF. For the CDR3, the DNA is TGTGCCTGGAGCGTGGCAGGGGAGTATGGCTACACCTTC. The full variable domain, with the rest looked up from reference TRBV30 and TRBJ1-2, is SQTIHQWPATLVQPVGSPLSLECTVEGTSNPNLYWYRQAAGRGLQLLFYSVGIGQISSEVPQNLSASRPQDRQFILSSKKLLLSDSGFYLCAWSVAGEYGYTFGSGTRLTVV.

This chain joins TRBV5-4 and TRBJ1-1; D call uncertain. CDR1 is SGHNT, CDR2 YYREEE, per germline (reference sequence). Trimming left V 1 base short and J 1 base short, with 5 bases between. This CDR3 contains 13 residues. The CDR3 nucleotides are TGTGCCAGCAGCTTGAACTGGAACACTGAAGCTTTCTTT. Translated: CASSLNWNTEAFF.

V and J are TRBV6-6 and TRBJ2-1, with TRBD2 as a possible D gene (6 bases). Germline V lookup: CDR1 MNHNY, CDR2 SVGAGI (reference sequence). Deletions cut 6 bases from V and 2 bases from J, with 8 bases between. The CDR3 consists of 13 residues. CDR3 sequence reads: CASRGGTYNEQFF. The CDR3 nucleotides read TGTGCCAGCAGGGGAGGCACCTACAATGAGCAGTTCTTC.

The chain is built from TRBV27 and TRBJ2-1; D is ambiguous. Trimming removed 4 bases from V and 15 bases from J, with 16 bases in between. The germline V gene encodes CDR1 MNHEY and CDR2 SMNVEV (reference sequence). The CDR3 covers 12 residues. The CDR3 nucleotides read TGTGCCAGCAGTTCCCTCCTCTCTAGACGGTTCTTC. Protein: CASSSLLSRRFF.

The rearrangement links TRBV4-1 to TRBJ1-4; unclear D gene. The CDR3 is made up of 17 amino acids. Trimming pared 4 bases from V and 0 bases from J, leaving 15 bases between. CDR1 is MGHRA and CDR2 is YSYEKL in the germline V gene. The CDR3 nucleotides read TGCGCCAGCAGCCCCGCCCCGTCAGGTGCAACTAATGAAAAACTGTTTTTT. Residues: CASSPAPSGATNEKLFF.